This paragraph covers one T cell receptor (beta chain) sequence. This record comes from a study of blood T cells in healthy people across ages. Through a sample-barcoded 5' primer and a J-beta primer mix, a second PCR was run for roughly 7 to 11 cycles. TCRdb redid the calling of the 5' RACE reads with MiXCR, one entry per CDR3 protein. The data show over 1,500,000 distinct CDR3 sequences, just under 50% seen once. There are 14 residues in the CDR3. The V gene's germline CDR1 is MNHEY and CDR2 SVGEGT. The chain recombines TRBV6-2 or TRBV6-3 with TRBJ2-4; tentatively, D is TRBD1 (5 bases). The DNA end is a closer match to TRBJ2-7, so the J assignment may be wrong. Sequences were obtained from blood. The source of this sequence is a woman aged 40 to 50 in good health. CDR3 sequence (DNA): TGTGCCAGCAGGCAGACAGAACCTAGCTACGAGCAGTACTTC. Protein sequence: CASRQTEPSYEQYF.